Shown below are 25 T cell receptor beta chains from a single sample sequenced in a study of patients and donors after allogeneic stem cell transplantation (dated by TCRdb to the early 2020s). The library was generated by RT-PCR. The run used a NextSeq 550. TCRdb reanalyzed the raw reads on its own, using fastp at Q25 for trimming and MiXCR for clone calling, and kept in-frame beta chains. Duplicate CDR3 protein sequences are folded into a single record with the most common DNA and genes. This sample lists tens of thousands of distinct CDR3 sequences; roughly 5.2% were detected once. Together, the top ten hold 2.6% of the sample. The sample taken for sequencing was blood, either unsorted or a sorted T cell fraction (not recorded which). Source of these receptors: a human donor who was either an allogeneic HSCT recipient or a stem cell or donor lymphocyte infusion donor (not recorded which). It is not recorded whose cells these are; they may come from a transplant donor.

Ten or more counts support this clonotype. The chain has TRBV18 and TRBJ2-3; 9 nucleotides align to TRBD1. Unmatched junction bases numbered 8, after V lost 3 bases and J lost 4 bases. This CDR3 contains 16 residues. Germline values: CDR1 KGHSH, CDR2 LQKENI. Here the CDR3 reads CASSPYSTGGADTQYF. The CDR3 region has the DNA TGTGCCAGCTCACCCTACTCCACAGGGGGCGCAGATACGCAGTATTTT.

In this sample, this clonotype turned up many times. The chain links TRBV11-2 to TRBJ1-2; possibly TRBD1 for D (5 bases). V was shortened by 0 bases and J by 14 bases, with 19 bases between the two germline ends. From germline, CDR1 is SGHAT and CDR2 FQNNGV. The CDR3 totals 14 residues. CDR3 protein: CASSLEAGTRLGTF. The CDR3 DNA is TGTGCCAGCAGCTTAGAAGCCGGGACGCGTCTTGGGACCTTC.

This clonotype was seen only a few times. CDR3 region: CASSVLAGGETQYF. The CDR3 nucleotides read TGTGCCAGTAGTGTGCTAGCGGGGGGGGAGACCCAGTACTTC. V and J are TRBV19 and TRBJ2-5; 12 positions match TRBD2. CDR3 size: 14 residues. Germline V CDR1 and CDR2: LNHDA, SQIVND (reference sequence). V shed 5 bases and J 5 bases; nucleotides not matched to a gene: 3. The entire variable domain, with the rest obtained from reference TRBV19 and TRBJ2-5, is as follows: DGGITQSPKYLFRKEGQNVTLSCEQNLNHDAMYWYRQDPGQGLRLIYYSQIVNDFQKGDIAEGYSVSREKKESFPLTVTSAQKNPTAFYLCASSVLAGGETQYFGPGTRLLVL.

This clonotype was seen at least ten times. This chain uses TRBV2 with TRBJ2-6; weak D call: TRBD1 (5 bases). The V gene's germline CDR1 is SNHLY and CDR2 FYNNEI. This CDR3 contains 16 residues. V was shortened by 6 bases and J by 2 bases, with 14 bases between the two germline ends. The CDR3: CASSLTTVPGANVLTF. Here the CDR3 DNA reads TGTGCCAGCAGCTTAACGACAGTGCCTGGGGCCAACGTCCTGACTTTC.

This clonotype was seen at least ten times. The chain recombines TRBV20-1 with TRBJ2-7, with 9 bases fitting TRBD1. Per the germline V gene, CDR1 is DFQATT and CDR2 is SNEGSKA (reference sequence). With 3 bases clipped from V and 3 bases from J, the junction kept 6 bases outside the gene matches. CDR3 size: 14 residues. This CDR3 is CSARAGTGYYEQYF. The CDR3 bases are TGCAGTGCTAGGGCCGGGACAGGGTACTACGAGCAGTACTTC.

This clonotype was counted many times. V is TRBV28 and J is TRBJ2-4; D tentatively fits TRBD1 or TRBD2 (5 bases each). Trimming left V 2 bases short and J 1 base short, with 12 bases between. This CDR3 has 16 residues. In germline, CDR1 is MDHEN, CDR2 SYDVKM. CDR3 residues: CASSLGTVWAKNIQYF. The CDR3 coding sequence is TGTGCCAGCAGTTTAGGGACCGTTTGGGCCAAAAACATTCAGTACTTC.

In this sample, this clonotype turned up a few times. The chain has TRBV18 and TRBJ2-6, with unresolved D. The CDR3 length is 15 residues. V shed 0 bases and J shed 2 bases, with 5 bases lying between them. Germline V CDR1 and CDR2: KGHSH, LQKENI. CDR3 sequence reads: CASSPPSPGANVLTF. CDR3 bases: TGTGCCAGCTCACCACCGAGTCCTGGGGCCAACGTCCTGACTTTC.

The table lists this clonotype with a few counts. CDR3 DNA: TGTGCCACCACAAACGGAGTCGCAAACACCGGGGAGCTGTTTTTT. Residues: CATTNGVANTGELFF. The V and J genes are TRBV10-3 and TRBJ2-2; no clear D. The V and J ends lost 10 bases and 2 bases respectively, with 17 bases between them. The CDR3 extends over 15 amino acids. CDR1 is ENHRY, CDR2 SYGVKD, per germline.

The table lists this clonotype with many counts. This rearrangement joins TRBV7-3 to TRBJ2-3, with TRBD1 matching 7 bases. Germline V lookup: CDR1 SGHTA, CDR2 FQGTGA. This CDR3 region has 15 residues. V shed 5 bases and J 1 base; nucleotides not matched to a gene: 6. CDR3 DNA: TGTGCCAGCAGCGCCCGGGACAGTGGCACAGATACGCAGTATTTT. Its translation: CASSARDSGTDTQYF.

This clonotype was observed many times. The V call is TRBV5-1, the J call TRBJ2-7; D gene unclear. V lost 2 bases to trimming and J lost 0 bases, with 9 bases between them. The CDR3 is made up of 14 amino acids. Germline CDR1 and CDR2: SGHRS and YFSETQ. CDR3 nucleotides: TGCGCCAGCAGCTTCTCTGGGTTCTCCTACGAGCAGTACTTC. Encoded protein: CASSFSGFSYEQYF.

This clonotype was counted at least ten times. Written as DNA, the CDR3 is TGTGCCAGCAGCTTAGACTTTAGGTCCCCCACTGAAGCTTTCTTT. Encoded protein: CASSLDFRSPTEAFF. The chain links TRBV7-2 to TRBJ1-1; no clear D. This CDR3 spans 15 amino acids. In germline, CDR1 is SGHTA, CDR2 FQGNSA. Trimming removed 1 base from V and 4 bases from J, with 13 bases in between.

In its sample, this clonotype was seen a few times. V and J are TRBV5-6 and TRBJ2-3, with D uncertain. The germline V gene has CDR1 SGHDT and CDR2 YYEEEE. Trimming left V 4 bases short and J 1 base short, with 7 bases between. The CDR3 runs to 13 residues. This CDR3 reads CASSLFGTDTQYF. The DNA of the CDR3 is TGTGCCAGCAGCCTCTTCGGCACAGATACGCAGTATTTT.

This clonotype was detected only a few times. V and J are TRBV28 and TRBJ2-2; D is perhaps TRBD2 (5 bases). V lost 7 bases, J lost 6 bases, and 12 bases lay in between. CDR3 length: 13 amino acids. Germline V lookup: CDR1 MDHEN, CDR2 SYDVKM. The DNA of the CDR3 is TGTGCCAGCATCGAGGGTACAGCCGGGGAGCTGTTTTTT. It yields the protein CASIEGTAGELFF. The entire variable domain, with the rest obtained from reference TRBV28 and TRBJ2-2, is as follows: DVKVTQSSRYLVKRTGEKVFLECVQDMDHENMFWYRQDPGLGLRLIYFSYDVKMKEKGDIPEGYSVSREKKERFSLILESASTNQTSMYLCASIEGTAGELFFGEGSRLTVL.

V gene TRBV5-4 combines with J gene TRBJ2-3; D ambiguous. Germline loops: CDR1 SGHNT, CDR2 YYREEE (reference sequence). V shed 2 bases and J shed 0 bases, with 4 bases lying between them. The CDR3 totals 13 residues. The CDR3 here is CASSFDSTDTQYF. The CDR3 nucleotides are TGTGCCAGCAGCTTTGATAGCACAGATACGCAGTATTTT.

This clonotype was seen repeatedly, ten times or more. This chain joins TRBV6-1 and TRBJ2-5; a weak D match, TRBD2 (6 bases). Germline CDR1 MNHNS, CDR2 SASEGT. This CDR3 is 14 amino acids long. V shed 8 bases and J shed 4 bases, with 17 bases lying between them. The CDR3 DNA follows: TGTGCCAGCGGGGCCTCGGGACTCCTAGAGACCCAGTACTTC. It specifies CASGASGLLETQYF.

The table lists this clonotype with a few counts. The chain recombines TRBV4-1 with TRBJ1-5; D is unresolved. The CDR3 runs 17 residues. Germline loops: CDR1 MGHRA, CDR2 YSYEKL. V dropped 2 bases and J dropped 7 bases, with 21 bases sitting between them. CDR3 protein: CASSQTARVGRGQPQHF. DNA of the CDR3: TGCGCCAGCAGCCAAACGGCGAGAGTGGGGAGAGGGCAGCCCCAGCATTTT.

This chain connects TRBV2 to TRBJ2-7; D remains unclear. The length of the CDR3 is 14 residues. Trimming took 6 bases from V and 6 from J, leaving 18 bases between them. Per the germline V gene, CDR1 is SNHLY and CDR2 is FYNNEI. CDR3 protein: CASRTDGPYREQYF. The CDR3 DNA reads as TGTGCCAGCAGAACGGACGGGCCCTACCGCGAGCAGTACTTC.

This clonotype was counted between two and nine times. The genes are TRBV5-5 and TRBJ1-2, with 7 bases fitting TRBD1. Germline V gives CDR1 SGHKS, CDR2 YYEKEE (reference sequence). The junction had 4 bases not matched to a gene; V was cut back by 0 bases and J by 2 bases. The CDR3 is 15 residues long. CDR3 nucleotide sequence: TGTGCCAGCAGCTTGGCCGAGACAGGGAACTATGGCTACACCTTC. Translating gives CASSLAETGNYGYTF.

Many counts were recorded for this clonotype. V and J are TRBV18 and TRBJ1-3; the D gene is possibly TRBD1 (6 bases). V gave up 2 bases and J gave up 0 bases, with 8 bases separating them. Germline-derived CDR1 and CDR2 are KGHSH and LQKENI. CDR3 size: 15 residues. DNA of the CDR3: TGTGCCAGCTCACCAATGGACAGCTCTGGAAACACCATATATTTT. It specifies CASSPMDSSGNTIYF.

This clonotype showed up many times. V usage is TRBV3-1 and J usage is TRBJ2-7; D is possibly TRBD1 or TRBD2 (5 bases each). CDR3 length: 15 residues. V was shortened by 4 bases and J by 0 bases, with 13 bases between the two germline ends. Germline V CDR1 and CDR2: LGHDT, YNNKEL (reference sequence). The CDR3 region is CASSPGTGFSYEQYF. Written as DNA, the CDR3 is TGTGCCAGCAGCCCCGGGACGGGGTTCTCCTACGAGCAGTACTTC.

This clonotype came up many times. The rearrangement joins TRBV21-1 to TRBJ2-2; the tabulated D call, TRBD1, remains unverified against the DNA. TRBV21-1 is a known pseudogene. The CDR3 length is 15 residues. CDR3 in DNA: TGTGCCAGCAGCCAACGGACAGACTACACCGGGGAGCTGTTTTTT. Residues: CASSQRTDYTGELFF.

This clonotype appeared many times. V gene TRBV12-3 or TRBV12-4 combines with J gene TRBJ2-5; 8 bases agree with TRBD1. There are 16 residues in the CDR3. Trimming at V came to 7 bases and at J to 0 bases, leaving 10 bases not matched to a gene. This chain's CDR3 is CASTSDRAMYQETQYF. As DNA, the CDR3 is TGTGCCAGCACCTCGGACAGGGCAATGTACCAAGAGACCCAGTACTTC.

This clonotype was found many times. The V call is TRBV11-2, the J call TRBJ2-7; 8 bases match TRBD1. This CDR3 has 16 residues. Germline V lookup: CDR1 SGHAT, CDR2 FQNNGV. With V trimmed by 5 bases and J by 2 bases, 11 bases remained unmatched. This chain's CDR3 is CASSPVRGQEAYEQYF. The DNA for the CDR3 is TGTGCCAGCAGCCCGGTAAGGGGACAGGAAGCCTACGAGCAGTACTTC.

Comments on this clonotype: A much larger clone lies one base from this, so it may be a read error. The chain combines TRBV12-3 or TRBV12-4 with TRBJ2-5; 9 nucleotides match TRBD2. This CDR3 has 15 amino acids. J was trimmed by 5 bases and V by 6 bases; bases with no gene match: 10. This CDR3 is CASSYLAGRRETQYF. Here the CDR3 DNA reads TGTGCCAGCAGCTACCTAGCGGGGAGGCGGGAGACCCAGTACTTC.

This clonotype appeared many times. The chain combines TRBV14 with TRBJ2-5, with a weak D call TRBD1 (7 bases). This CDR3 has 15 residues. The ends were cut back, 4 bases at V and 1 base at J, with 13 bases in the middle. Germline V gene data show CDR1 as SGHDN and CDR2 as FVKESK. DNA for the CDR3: TGTGCCAGCAGCCCCCGACAGGGAGGCCAAGAGACCCAGTACTTC. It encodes CASSPRQGGQETQYF.